Below, 26 T cell receptor beta chains from the same sample are listed, as sequenced in a study of blood T cells in healthy people across ages. Then a second PCR, running roughly 7 to 11 cycles, was carried out with a sample-barcoded 5' primer and a J-beta primer mix. One entry per CDR3 protein results from TCRdb running MiXCR on the 5' RACE reads. The profile shows just over 800,000 distinct CDR3 sequences, around 62% of them singletons. Sequencing used blood. The receptors here all came from a young man in good health.

A single count supports this clonotype. The chain is built from TRBV20-1 and TRBJ2-1, with D perhaps TRBD2 (5 bases). This CDR3 spans 14 amino acids. V lost 0 bases to trimming and J lost 3 bases, with 9 bases between them. The germline V gene encodes CDR1 DFQATT and CDR2 SNEGSKA (reference sequence). CDR3 coding DNA: TGCAGTGCTAGAGATCCTAGCAACTACAATGAGCAGTTCTTC. Translated, it gives CSARDPSNYNEQFF.

A single count supports this clonotype. The rearrangement uses TRBV11-3 and TRBJ2-1; D might be TRBD1 or TRBD2, each matching 6 bases. There are 14 residues in the CDR3. Germline V gives CDR1 SGHNT, CDR2 YENEEA. V was clipped by 5 bases and J by 9 bases, with 17 bases between them. CDR3 in DNA: TGTGCCAGCAGCCAGGGGCGGGGATGGAGTGAGCAGTTCTTC. This gives the protein CASSQGRGWSEQFF.

V and J are TRBV2 and TRBJ2-3, with no clear D. V was shortened by 5 bases and J by 0 bases, with 12 bases between the two germline ends. Germline values: CDR1 SNHLY, CDR2 FYNNEI. This CDR3 spans 15 amino acids. The CDR3 reads CASSRGVPSTDTQYF. Written as DNA, the CDR3 is TGTGCCAGCAGTCGAGGTGTCCCTAGCACAGATACGCAGTATTTT.

This clonotype was seen repeatedly, ten times or more. This chain connects TRBV10-3 to TRBJ2-3, with TRBD1 matching 9 bases. CDR1 ENHRY and CDR2 SYGVKD come from the germline V gene. This CDR3 spans 15 amino acids. J gave up 4 bases and V 3 bases, and 5 bases lay outside the gene matches. CDR3 DNA sequence: TGTGCCATCAGTGAAGACAGGGGGATAGCAGATACGCAGTATTTT. Translated: CAISEDRGIADTQYF.

The chain employs TRBV2 and TRBJ2-5; TRBD1 matches 9 bases. J was trimmed by 3 bases and V by 3 bases; bases with no gene match: 5. The germline V gene has CDR1 SNHLY and CDR2 FYNNEI. The CDR3 is made up of 15 amino acids. Here the CDR3 DNA reads TGTGCCAGCAGTGACATCGGGACAGGGAAAGAGACCCAGTACTTC. This translates into CASSDIGTGKETQYF.

V usage is TRBV4-2 and J usage is TRBJ2-7, with a weak D call TRBD2 (6 bases). The J call may be wrong; the DNA end is better matched by TRBJ2-5. CDR1 and CDR2 from the germline V gene are LGHNA and YNFKEQ. This CDR3 spans 16 amino acids. CDR3 DNA sequence: TGTGCCAGCAGCCAAGAGGGAGGCGATTTACGGGGGACCCAGTACTTC. Amino acid sequence: CASSQEGGDLRGTQYF.

The chain joins TRBV3-1 to TRBJ1-2; 7 positions match TRBD1. The trim removed 4 bases at V and 2 bases at J, leaving 4 bases unmatched. From germline, CDR1 is LGHDT and CDR2 YNNKEL (reference sequence). There are 14 residues in the CDR3. Here the CDR3 DNA reads TGTGCCAGCAGCCGAACAGGGGTGAACTATGGCTACACCTTC. Its translation: CASSRTGVNYGYTF. The complete variable domain, with remaining parts taken from reference TRBV3-1 and TRBJ1-2, reads DTAVSQTPKYLVTQMGNDKSIKCEQNLGHDTMYWYKQDSKKFLKIMFSYNNKELIINETVPNRFSPKSPDKAHLNLHINSLELGDSAVYFCASSRTGVNYGYTFGSGTRLTVV.

This chain uses TRBV20-1 with TRBJ1-2, with unresolved D. The germline CDR1 and CDR2 sequences are DFQATT and SNEGSKA (reference sequence). Deletions cut 0 bases from V and 0 bases from J, with 8 bases between. The CDR3 has 14 amino acids. CDR3 amino acids: CSARDGHSNYGYTF. In DNA form, the CDR3 reads TGCAGTGCTAGAGATGGGCACTCTAACTATGGCTACACCTTC.

This clonotype has just a few counts. The chain couples TRBV7-2 to TRBJ2-4; 8 bases match TRBD1. The CDR3 contains 17 residues. V lost 1 base and J lost 0; bases outside the gene matches: 5. From germline, CDR1 is SGHTA and CDR2 FQGNSA. The CDR3 protein is CASSLVTGGLAKNIQYF. The CDR3, as DNA: TGTGCCAGCAGCTTAGTAACAGGGGGATTAGCCAAAAACATTCAGTACTTC.

This clonotype has more than one count but fewer than ten. The V and J genes are TRBV7-3 and TRBJ1-1; D may be TRBD1 (5 bases). V was clipped by 3 bases and J by 8 bases, with 16 bases between them. CDR3 length: 14 residues. The V gene's germline CDR1 is SGHTA and CDR2 FQGTGA. The CDR3 loop reads CASSFRNLGEEAFF. The CDR3 nucleotides are TGTGCCAGCAGCTTCCGGAACCTGGGGGAAGAAGCTTTCTTT.

V and J are TRBV5-1 and TRBJ1-5; D is unclear. The V end lost 0 bases, the J end lost 5 bases, and 15 bases lay between the germline ends. This CDR3 region has 16 residues. Germline V gene lookup returns CDR1 SGHRS and CDR2 YFSETQ. Here the CDR3 reads CASSLGIGRLDQPQHF. CDR3 DNA sequence: TGCGCCAGCAGCTTGGGAATAGGGCGGTTGGATCAGCCCCAGCATTTT.

This chain connects TRBV7-3 to TRBJ2-1; 9 nucleotides match TRBD1. In germline, CDR1 is SGHTA, CDR2 FQGTGA. V shed 4 bases, J shed 7 bases, and the junction held 2 bases outside the gene matches. The CDR3 spans 13 residues. CDR3 loop: CASSWDRVNEQFF. The CDR3 nucleotides are TGTGCCAGCAGCTGGGACAGGGTGAATGAGCAGTTCTTC.

A few counts support this clonotype. This sequence joins TRBV7-9 and TRBJ2-5; 14 nucleotides align to TRBD2. After removal of 7 bases from V and 2 bases from J, the junction contained 9 bases not matched to a gene. The CDR3 is 17 residues long. Germline V gene data show CDR1 as SEHNR and CDR2 as FQNEAQ (reference sequence). The CDR3 sequence is CASIPGLAGARQETQYF. The CDR3, as DNA: TGTGCCAGCATCCCGGGACTAGCGGGAGCTAGACAAGAGACCCAGTACTTC.

V usage is TRBV5-1 and J usage is TRBJ2-3, with D perhaps being TRBD1 or TRBD2 (5 bases each). This CDR3 region has 16 residues. Trimming took 5 bases from V and 1 from J, leaving 17 bases between them. Germline-derived CDR1 and CDR2 are SGHRS and YFSETQ. The CDR3 sequence is CASSLEPGPGTDTQYF. The DNA for the CDR3 is TGCGCCAGCAGTCTGGAGCCGGGACCTGGCACAGATACGCAGTATTTT.

The chain is built from TRBV27 and TRBJ2-1; 8 nucleotides match TRBD1. The germline V gene encodes CDR1 MNHEY and CDR2 SMNVEV (reference sequence). The ends lost 5 bases at V and 3 bases at J; junction bases unmatched: 9. This CDR3 is 16 amino acids long. This chain's CDR3 is CASSVQGVGIYNEQFF. The CDR3 DNA reads TGTGCCAGCAGTGTACAGGGGGTCGGGATCTACAATGAGCAGTTCTTC.

The chain links TRBV2 to TRBJ1-1; D is unclear. Germline V gene sequence: CDR1 SNHLY, CDR2 FYNNEI. The CDR3 is made up of 11 amino acids. The V end lost 10 bases, the J end lost 4 bases, and 10 bases lay between the germline ends. The CDR3 DNA follows: TGTGCCATCCCCCGGGGCACTGAAGCTTTCTTT. Protein: CAIPRGTEAFF.

The table lists this clonotype with a few counts. The V call is TRBV6-4, the J call TRBJ2-6, with unresolved D. This CDR3 is built from 16 residues. V gave up 5 bases and J gave up 0 bases, with 11 bases separating them. Germline values: CDR1 MRHNA, CDR2 SNTAGT. CDR3 region: CASSPRAASGANVLTF. The CDR3 DNA follows: TGTGCCAGCAGTCCCCGGGCAGCCTCTGGGGCCAACGTCCTGACTTTC.

J is TRBJ1-1 and V is TRBV30; no reliable D call. The germline V gene encodes CDR1 GTSNPN and CDR2 SVGIG (reference sequence). The CDR3 covers 11 residues. Trimming took off 4 bases at V and 12 bases at J, with 15 bases between the two ends. CDR3 region: CAWMGLGVTFF. CDR3 nucleotide sequence: TGTGCCTGGATGGGTCTCGGGGTAACTTTCTTT.

The chain is built from TRBV13 and TRBJ2-1, with TRBD2 matching over 7 bases. In germline, CDR1 is PRHDT, CDR2 FYEKMQ (reference sequence). The CDR3 runs to 15 residues. J was trimmed by 4 bases and V by 0 bases; bases with no gene match: 3. The CDR3 spells CASSLGWGGYNEQFF. DNA for the CDR3: TGTGCCAGCAGCTTAGGCTGGGGGGGATACAATGAGCAGTTCTTC.

The chain joins TRBV4-2 to TRBJ2-1; 10 bases agree with TRBD2. CDR1 and CDR2 (germline): LGHNA, YNFKEQ. The CDR3 totals 16 residues. After removal of 4 bases from V and 8 bases from J, the junction contained 11 bases not matched to a gene. The CDR3 reads CASSRPPAGGPHEQFF. For the CDR3, the DNA is TGTGCCAGCAGCCGCCCCCCAGCGGGGGGGCCACATGAGCAGTTCTTC.

The V gene is TRBV7-9, the J gene TRBJ2-3; a weak D match, TRBD2 (6 bases). The V end lost 0 bases, the J end lost 2 bases, and 12 bases lay between the germline ends. CDR3 size: 16 residues. Germline lookup yields CDR1 SEHNR and CDR2 FQNEAQ (reference sequence). The CDR3 loop is CASSLARGGDTDTQYF. The CDR3 nucleotides read TGTGCCAGCAGCTTAGCGCGTGGCGGGGACACAGATACGCAGTATTTT.

This clonotype was recorded at least ten times. This CDR3 reads CASSSSYRYEQYF. CDR3 DNA: TGTGCCAGCAGCTCCTCCTACCGCTACGAGCAGTACTTC. The rearrangement joins TRBV7-2 to TRBJ2-7; D unclear. The CDR3 runs 13 residues. With 4 bases removed from V and 3 bases from J, the gap between germline ends came to 10 bases. Germline CDR1 and CDR2: SGHTA and FQGNSA.

The rearrangement links TRBV2 to TRBJ2-6, with D unresolved. V gave up 11 bases and J gave up 6 bases, with 8 bases separating them. CDR1 and CDR2 from the germline V gene are SNHLY and FYNNEI. There are 11 residues in the CDR3. CDR3 sequence (DNA): TGTGCCGGCTCCATGGCCAACGTCCTGACTTTC. Protein sequence: CAGSMANVLTF.

The rearrangement joins TRBV7-2 to TRBJ2-7; the D is unclear. Trimming shortened V by 4 bases and J by 3 bases, and 7 bases separated the two germline ends. The CDR3 spans 12 residues. Germline V CDR1 and CDR2: SGHTA, FQGNSA. CDR3 protein: CASSSSFYEQYF. The CDR3 nucleotides read TGTGCCAGCAGCTCTAGTTTCTACGAGCAGTACTTC.

The rearrangement joins TRBV18 to TRBJ2-7; possible D gene TRBD1, 7 bases. This CDR3 is 13 amino acids long. Trimming stripped 3 bases from V and 5 bases from J, with 11 bases between. Germline values: CDR1 KGHSH, CDR2 LQKENI. CDR3 bases: TGTGCCAGCTCACCGCAGGGGGGCCACGAGCAGTACTTC. Protein product: CASSPQGGHEQYF.

The gene calls are TRBV27 and TRBJ1-2, with D unclear. The CDR3 extends over 14 amino acids. V lost 0 bases and J lost 2, with 7 bases in between. Germline loops: CDR1 MNHEY, CDR2 SMNVEV (reference sequence). The CDR3 DNA reads TGTGCCAGCAGTTTATCGCCAGCAAACTATGGCTACACCTTC. Translated, it gives CASSLSPANYGYTF.